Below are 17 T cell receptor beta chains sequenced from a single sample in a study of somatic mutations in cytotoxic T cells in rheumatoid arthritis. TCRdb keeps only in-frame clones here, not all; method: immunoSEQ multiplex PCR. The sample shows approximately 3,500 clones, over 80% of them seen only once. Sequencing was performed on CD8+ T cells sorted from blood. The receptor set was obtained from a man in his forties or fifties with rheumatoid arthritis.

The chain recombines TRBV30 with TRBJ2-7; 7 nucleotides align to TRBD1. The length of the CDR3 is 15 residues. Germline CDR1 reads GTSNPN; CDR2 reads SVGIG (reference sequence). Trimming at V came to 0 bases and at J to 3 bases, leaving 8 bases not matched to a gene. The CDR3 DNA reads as TGTGCCTGGAGTGTCCCCGCGACAGGGAACTACGAGCAGTACTTC. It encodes CAWSVPATGNYEQYF.

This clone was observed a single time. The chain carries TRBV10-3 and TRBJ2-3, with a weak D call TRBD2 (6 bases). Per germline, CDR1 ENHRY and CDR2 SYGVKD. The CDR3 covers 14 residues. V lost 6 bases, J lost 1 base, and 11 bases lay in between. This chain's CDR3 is CAISPPSGTDTQYF. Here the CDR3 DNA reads TGTGCCATCAGCCCCCCTAGCGGCACAGATACGCAGTATTTT.

The CDR3 loop is CASGWAGGGQETQYF. The CDR3, as DNA: TGTGCCAGCGGCTGGGCAGGGGGCGGTCAAGAGACCCAGTACTTC. The chain couples TRBV6-1 to TRBJ2-5; 8 nucleotides agree with TRBD1. V gave up 8 bases and J gave up 2 bases; unmatched junction bases: 10. This CDR3 is 15 amino acids long. CDR1 and CDR2 (germline): MNHNS, SASEGT.

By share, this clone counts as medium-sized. CDR3 DNA sequence: TGTGCCTCCAAAACCCCCGAGGGGCCCCAGCATTTT. Its translation is CASKTPEGPQHF. The V gene is TRBV10-3, the J gene TRBJ1-5; D uncertain. CDR3 length equals 12 residues. The germline V gene has CDR1 ENHRY and CDR2 SYGVKD. V lost 11 bases to trimming and J lost 9 bases, with 17 bases between them.

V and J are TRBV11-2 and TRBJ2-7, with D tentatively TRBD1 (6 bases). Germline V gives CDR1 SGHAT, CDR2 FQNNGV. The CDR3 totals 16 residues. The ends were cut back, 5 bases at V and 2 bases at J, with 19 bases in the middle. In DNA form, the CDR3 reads TGTGCCAGCAGCACTACCCCGTCAGGGGTCACCTACGAGCAGTACTTC. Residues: CASSTTPSGVTYEQYF.

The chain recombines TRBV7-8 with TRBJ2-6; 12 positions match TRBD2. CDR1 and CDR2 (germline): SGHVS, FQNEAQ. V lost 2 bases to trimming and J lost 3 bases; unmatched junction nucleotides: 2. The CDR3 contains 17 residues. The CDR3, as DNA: TGTGCCAGCAGCTTAACTAGCGGGGGGTTTGGGGCCAACGTCCTGACTTTC. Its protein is CASSLTSGGFGANVLTF. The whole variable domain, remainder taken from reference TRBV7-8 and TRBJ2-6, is GAGVSQSPRYKVAKRGQDVALRCDPISGHVSLFWYQQALGQGPEFLTYFQNEAQLDKSGLPSDRFFAERPEGSVSTLKIQRTQQEDSAVYLCASSLTSGGFGANVLTFGAGSRLTVL.

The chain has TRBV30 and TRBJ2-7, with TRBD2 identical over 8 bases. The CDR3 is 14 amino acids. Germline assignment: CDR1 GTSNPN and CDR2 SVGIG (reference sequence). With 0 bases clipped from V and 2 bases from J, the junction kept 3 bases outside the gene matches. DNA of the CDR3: TGTGCCTGGAGTGTACGGGAGGGGACCTACGAGCAGTACTTC. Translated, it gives CAWSVREGTYEQYF.

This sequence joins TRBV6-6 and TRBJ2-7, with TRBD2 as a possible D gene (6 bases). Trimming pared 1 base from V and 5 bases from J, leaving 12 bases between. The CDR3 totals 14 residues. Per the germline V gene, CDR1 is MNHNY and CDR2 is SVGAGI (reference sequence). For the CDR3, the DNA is TGTGCCAGCAGTTACTGGGACTCCGAGGACGAGCAGTACTTC. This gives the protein CASSYWDSEDEQYF.

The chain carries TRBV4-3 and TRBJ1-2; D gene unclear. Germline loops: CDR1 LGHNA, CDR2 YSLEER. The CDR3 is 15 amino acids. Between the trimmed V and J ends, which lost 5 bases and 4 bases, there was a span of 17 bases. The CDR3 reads CASSKASGDGYGYTF. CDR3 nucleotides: TGCGCCAGCAGCAAAGCCTCCGGTGATGGCTATGGCTACACCTTC.

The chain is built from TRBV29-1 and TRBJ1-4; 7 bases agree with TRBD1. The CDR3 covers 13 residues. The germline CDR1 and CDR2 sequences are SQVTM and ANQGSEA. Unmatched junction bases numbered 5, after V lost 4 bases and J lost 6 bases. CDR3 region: CSVGGDRDEKLFF. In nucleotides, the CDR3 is TGCAGCGTTGGGGGAGACAGGGATGAAAAACTGTTTTTT.

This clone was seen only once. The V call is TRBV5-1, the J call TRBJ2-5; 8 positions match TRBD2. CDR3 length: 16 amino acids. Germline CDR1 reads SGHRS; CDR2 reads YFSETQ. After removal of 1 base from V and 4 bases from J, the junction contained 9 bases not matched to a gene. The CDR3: CASSLMGLGRAETQYF. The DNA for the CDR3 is TGCGCCAGCAGCTTGATGGGACTCGGGAGGGCAGAGACCCAGTACTTC.

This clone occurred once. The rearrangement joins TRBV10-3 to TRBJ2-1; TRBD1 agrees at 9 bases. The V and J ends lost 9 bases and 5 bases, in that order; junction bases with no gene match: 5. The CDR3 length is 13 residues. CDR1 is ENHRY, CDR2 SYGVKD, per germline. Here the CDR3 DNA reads TGTGCCATTGACCGGGACAGGGACAATGAGCAGTTCTTC. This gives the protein CAIDRDRDNEQFF.

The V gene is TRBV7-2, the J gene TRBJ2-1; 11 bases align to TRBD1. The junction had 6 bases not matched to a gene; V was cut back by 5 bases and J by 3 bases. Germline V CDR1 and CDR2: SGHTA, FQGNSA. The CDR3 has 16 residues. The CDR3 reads CASSEAGTGGYNEQFF. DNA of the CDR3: TGTGCCAGCAGCGAAGCCGGGACAGGGGGCTACAATGAGCAGTTCTTC.

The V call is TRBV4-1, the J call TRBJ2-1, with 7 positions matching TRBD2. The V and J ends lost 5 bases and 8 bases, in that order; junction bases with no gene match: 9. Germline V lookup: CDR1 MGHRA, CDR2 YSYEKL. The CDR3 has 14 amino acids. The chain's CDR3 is CASSSGLPSDEQFF. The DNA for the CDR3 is TGCGCCAGCAGCTCGGGACTACCCTCGGATGAGCAGTTCTTC.

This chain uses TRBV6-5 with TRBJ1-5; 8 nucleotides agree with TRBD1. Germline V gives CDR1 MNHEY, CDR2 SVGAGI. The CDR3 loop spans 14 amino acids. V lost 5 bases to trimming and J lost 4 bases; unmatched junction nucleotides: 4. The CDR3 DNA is TGTGCCAGCAGTCTGGACAGGGATAATCAGCCCCAGCATTTT. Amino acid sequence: CASSLDRDNQPQHF.

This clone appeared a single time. CDR3 sequence: CASSIEGLNQPQHF. In DNA form, the CDR3 reads TGTGCCAGTAGTATAGAGGGGCTAAATCAGCCCCAGCATTTT. The V call is TRBV19, the J call TRBJ1-5, with D possibly TRBD1 on 5 matching bases. The germline V gene has CDR1 LNHDA and CDR2 SQIVND (reference sequence). The CDR3 spans 14 residues. V lost 0 bases and J lost 4, with 7 bases in between.

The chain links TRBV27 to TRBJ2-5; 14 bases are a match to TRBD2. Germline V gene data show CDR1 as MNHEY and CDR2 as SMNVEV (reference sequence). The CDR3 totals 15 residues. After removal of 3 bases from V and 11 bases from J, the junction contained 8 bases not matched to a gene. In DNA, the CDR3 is TGTGCCAGCAGTTTGGACGGACTAGCGGGAGGAGAGCAGTACTTC. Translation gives CASSLDGLAGGEQYF.